One and the same sample provided the 15 T cell receptor beta chains below, sequenced in a study of Graves' ophthalmopathy and Graves' hyperthyroidism. Researchers took RNA transcripts and amplified TCR beta CDR3 regions from them. HTBI primers were used in a first-round RT-PCR, which preceded a second-round multiplex PCR. TCRdb reanalysed the multiplex PCR reads using MiXCR and keeps one entry per CDR3 protein. The sample includes a few hundred thousand distinct CDR3 sequences, approximately 16% seen only once; the top ten take 1.5% to 2%. The sample taken for sequencing was peripheral blood. Receptors originate from a woman younger than 35 with Graves' ophthalmopathy.

This clonotype was seen many times. The chain has TRBV29-1 and TRBJ1-2; 8 nucleotides align to TRBD1. There are 14 residues in the CDR3. V trimming: 6 bases; J trimming: 6 bases; junction bases outside the gene matches: 12. Germline CDR1 SQVTM, CDR2 ANQGSEA. CDR3 in amino acids: CSVFKDRALDGYTF. The CDR3 DNA reads as TGCAGCGTCTTCAAGGACAGGGCACTGGATGGCTACACCTTC.

This clonotype was seen at least ten times. V gene TRBV6-1 combines with J gene TRBJ2-5; D is uncertain. The CDR3 spans 13 residues. V was cut by 6 bases and J by 1 base, with 9 bases left in between. Germline CDR1 is MNHNS and CDR2 is SASEGT. The CDR3 loop reads CASRNLIQETQYF. The CDR3 DNA reads TGTGCCAGCAGGAATCTGATCCAAGAGACCCAGTACTTC.

This clonotype was recorded at least ten times. The chain recombines TRBV28 with TRBJ2-5; D ambiguous. Per germline, CDR1 MDHEN and CDR2 SYDVKM. V dropped 3 bases and J dropped 2 bases, with 31 bases sitting between them. This CDR3 is 21 amino acids long. The CDR3 here is CASSFRIPTQTQPRWQETQYF. The CDR3 DNA is TGTGCCAGCAGTTTTAGGATCCCCACCCAGACCCAGCCGAGGTGGCAAGAGACCCAGTACTTC.

This clonotype was counted ten times or more. This chain joins TRBV4-2 and TRBJ2-5, with D perhaps TRBD1 or TRBD2 (6 bases each). V was cut by 4 bases and J by 1 base, with 16 bases left in between. From germline, CDR1 is LGHNA and CDR2 YNFKEQ. This CDR3 spans 16 amino acids. This chain's CDR3 is CASSPASGASQETQYF. In nucleotides, the CDR3 is TGTGCCAGCAGCCCCGCTTCGGGGGCTAGCCAAGAGACCCAGTACTTC.

This clonotype has ten or more counts. V is TRBV6-2 or TRBV6-3 and J is TRBJ2-7; D is ambiguous. This CDR3 has 13 amino acids. The V end lost 0 bases, the J end lost 6 bases, and 9 bases lay between the germline ends. CDR1 and CDR2 (germline): MNHEY, SVGEGT. The CDR3 reads CASSYSSQFEQYF. In DNA form, the CDR3 reads TGTGCCAGCAGTTACTCGTCCCAGTTCGAGCAGTACTTC.

The chain uses TRBV6-1 and TRBJ1-5; a weak D match, TRBD1 (5 bases). The germline CDR1 and CDR2 sequences are MNHNS and SASEGT. V was cut by 6 bases and J by 7 bases, with 13 bases left in between. CDR3 size: 13 residues. The DNA of the CDR3 is TGTGCCAGCAGGGACGAGGGGTTCCAGCCCCAGCATTTT. The encoded protein is CASRDEGFQPQHF.

At least ten counts were recorded for this clonotype. J is TRBJ1-6 and V is TRBV11-2, with D perhaps matching TRBD1 (5 bases). Trimming took off 3 bases at V and 11 bases at J, with 11 bases between the two ends. Germline CDR1 reads SGHAT; CDR2 reads FQNNGV. The CDR3 length is 13 residues. As DNA, the CDR3 is TGTGCCAGCAGCTTGGGGGGTTTGACACCCCTCCACTTT. It specifies CASSLGGLTPLHF.

This chain uses TRBV12-3 or TRBV12-4 with TRBJ2-7; TRBD2 aligns across 8 bases. The CDR3 runs to 15 residues. The V segment lost 6 bases and the J segment 2 bases; nucleotides outside the gene matches: 9. The CDR3 DNA follows: TGTGCCAGCAGCCGAAACGGGGGGGCGACCTACGAGCAGTACTTC. It codes for CASSRNGGATYEQYF.

This clonotype has a count of ten or more. This chain connects TRBV6-2 or TRBV6-3 to TRBJ1-5; 7 nucleotides match TRBD1. This CDR3 contains 16 residues. V lost 2 bases, J lost 3 bases, and 7 bases stayed unmatched. Per the germline V gene, CDR1 is MNHEY and CDR2 is SVGEGT. Here the CDR3 reads CASSYRAGGFNQPQHF. DNA of the CDR3: TGTGCCAGCAGTTACAGGGCAGGGGGGTTCAATCAGCCCCAGCATTTT.

This clonotype was counted at least ten times. The chain carries TRBV11-2 and TRBJ2-4, with TRBD2 matching over 10 bases. V gave up 4 bases and J gave up 2 bases; unmatched junction bases: 14. CDR1 is SGHAT, CDR2 FQNNGV, per germline. CDR3 length: 19 amino acids. The CDR3 sequence: CASSSWSGGAFKTKNIQYF. The CDR3 nucleotides are TGTGCCAGCAGCTCGTGGAGCGGGGGGGCTTTCAAGACCAAAAACATTCAGTACTTC.

This clonotype was counted many times. The chain recombines TRBV4-1 with TRBJ2-7; D is undetermined. V was pared by 5 bases and J by 4 bases, with 15 bases between. Germline V gene lookup returns CDR1 MGHRA and CDR2 YSYEKL. This CDR3 has 14 residues. The DNA of the CDR3 is TGCGCCAGCAGCTTCGGCGTCGTAGTTTACGAGCAGTACTTC. It encodes CASSFGVVVYEQYF.

The rearrangement joins TRBV7-9 to TRBJ2-7; 8 bases map to TRBD1. Trimming took 5 bases from V and 6 from J; bases not matched to a gene: 12. From germline, CDR1 is SEHNR and CDR2 FQNEAQ (reference sequence). This CDR3 region has 15 residues. CDR3 sequence: CASSPRRTGKGEQYF. For the CDR3, the DNA is TGTGCCAGCAGCCCTCGCCGGACAGGGAAGGGCGAGCAGTACTTC.

Many counts were recorded for this clonotype. The chain links TRBV28 to TRBJ1-5; no clear D. Germline V gene sequence: CDR1 MDHEN, CDR2 SYDVKM. V was clipped by 3 bases and J by 5 bases, with 8 bases between them. CDR3 size: 13 residues. Here the CDR3 reads CASSFTGHQPQHF. CDR3 bases: TGTGCCAGCAGTTTCACGGGCCATCAGCCCCAGCATTTT.

This clonotype occurred once. In nucleotides, the CDR3 is TGTGCCAGCAGTCTTCCAAGTATGAGGGCTGAAGCTTTCTTT. Translated: CASSLPSMRAEAFF. The gene calls are TRBV28 and TRBJ1-1; D is unresolved. The CDR3 extends over 14 amino acids. V shed 5 bases and J shed 6 bases, with 16 bases lying between them. CDR1 and CDR2 (germline): MDHEN, SYDVKM.

This clonotype appeared many times. This chain links TRBV27 with TRBJ1-2; D perhaps matches TRBD1 (6 bases). This CDR3 contains 16 residues. Between the trimmed V and J ends, which lost 4 bases and 3 bases, there was a span of 18 bases. CDR1 MNHEY and CDR2 SMNVEV come from the germline V gene (reference sequence). The CDR3 sequence: CASSSNVGQQHYGYTF. CDR3 bases: TGTGCCAGCAGTTCAAATGTTGGACAGCAACACTATGGCTACACCTTC.